Presented here are 20 T cell receptor beta chains from one specimen sequenced in a study of graft-versus-host responses after intestinal transplantation. Processing of graft tissue released intraepithelial and lamina propria lymphocytes. The protocol was immunoSEQ multiplex PCR, while the TCRdb copy is restricted to in-frame clones and leaves out a portion. The data hold 9,000 to 10,000 clones, with about 88% observed a single time. The sample here was ileum tissue, taken around 24 months after intestinal transplantation. Receptor source: a human patient who received an intestinal transplant, so some T cells may come from the graft donor.

The table lists this clone with a count of one. V gene TRBV6-1 combines with J gene TRBJ1-5, with a weak D call TRBD1 (5 bases). Per germline, CDR1 MNHNS and CDR2 SASEGT. The CDR3 is 13 amino acids. With 9 bases removed from V and 5 bases from J, the gap between germline ends came to 14 bases. CDR3 in amino acids: CASVFDRDQPQHF. As DNA, the CDR3 is TGTGCCAGTGTTTTCGACAGAGATCAGCCCCAGCATTTT.

CDR3 DNA: TGTGCCAGCAGCTTGTCCAGGGTCGATCAGCCCCAGCATTTT. Amino acid sequence: CASSLSRVDQPQHF. The rearrangement links TRBV5-6 to TRBJ1-5, with D possibly TRBD1 on 5 matching bases. The germline V gene encodes CDR1 SGHDT and CDR2 YYEEEE. This CDR3 is 14 amino acids long. V shed 1 base and J shed 5 bases, with 10 bases lying between them.

The chain employs TRBV2 and TRBJ1-5, with a weak D call TRBD1 (6 bases). Trimming removed 5 bases from V and 4 bases from J, with 6 bases in between. In germline, CDR1 is SNHLY, CDR2 FYNNEI. The CDR3 covers 12 residues. CDR3 nucleotide sequence: TGTGCCAGCAGTACAGGGAATCAGCCCCAGCATTTT. This gives the protein CASSTGNQPQHF.

The chain joins TRBV10-2 to TRBJ2-7; D uncertain. Trimming took off 7 bases at V and 0 bases at J, with 7 bases between the two ends. This CDR3 has 12 residues. Germline CDR1 and CDR2: WSHSY and SAAADI. The CDR3 is CASTGTSYEQYF. The CDR3, as DNA: TGCGCCAGCACTGGTACCTCCTACGAGCAGTACTTC.

The chain joins TRBV5-1 to TRBJ2-3; the match to TRBD1 covers 7 bases. Germline-derived CDR1 and CDR2 are SGHRS and YFSETQ. V trimming: 5 bases; J trimming: 0 bases; junction bases outside the gene matches: 6. The CDR3 extends over 15 amino acids. The CDR3 bases are TGCGCCAGCAGGGCAACAGGGGCTAGCACAGATACGCAGTATTTT. Its translation is CASRATGASTDTQYF.

The J gene is TRBJ1-1, the V gene TRBV27; D is unresolved. The germline gives CDR1 MNHEY, CDR2 SMNVEV (reference sequence). The CDR3 is 15 amino acids. Trimming took off 4 bases at V and 0 bases at J, with 12 bases between the two ends. The CDR3 loop reads CASSSWTAMNTEAFF. In DNA, the CDR3 is TGTGCCAGCAGTTCTTGGACGGCTATGAACACTGAAGCTTTCTTT.

Regarding this clone: Other DNA sequences within the sample encode an identical CDR3. The chain is built from TRBV5-1 and TRBJ2-1; 7 nucleotides align to TRBD2. The junction had 2 bases not matched to a gene; V was cut back by 0 bases and J by 5 bases. In germline, CDR1 is SGHRS, CDR2 YFSETQ. CDR3 length: 14 residues. The DNA for the CDR3 is TGCGCCAGCAGCTTGGAGGGGAGGGACAATGAGCAGTTCTTC. Residues: CASSLEGRDNEQFF.

The J gene is TRBJ2-1, the V gene TRBV29-1; D gene uncertain. Germline CDR1 SQVTM, CDR2 ANQGSEA. There are 14 residues in the CDR3. The V end was cut by 7 bases, the J end by 4 bases, with 17 bases between. The CDR3 nucleotides are TGCAGCGCCCGACCTTCAGGAACATACAATGAGCAGTTCTTC. Protein: CSARPSGTYNEQFF.

The CDR3 here is CASSLRGDEQFF. The CDR3 DNA follows: TGTGCCAGCAGTTTAAGGGGGGATGAGCAGTTCTTC. The chain joins TRBV27 to TRBJ2-1; TRBD1 or TRBD2 may be the D gene (6 bases each). This CDR3 has 12 residues. The germline CDR1 and CDR2 sequences are MNHEY and SMNVEV (reference sequence). Deletions cut 2 bases from V and 8 bases from J, with 7 bases between.

This chain connects TRBV6-1 to TRBJ1-6, with a tentative D call TRBD1 (5 bases). The V end was cut by 3 bases, the J end by 4 bases, with 7 bases between. Germline CDR1 reads MNHNS; CDR2 reads SASEGT. This CDR3 contains 14 residues. CDR3 region: CASSDRVYNSPLHF. CDR3 sequence (DNA): TGTGCCAGCAGTGACAGGGTTTATAATTCACCCCTCCACTTT.

This sequence joins TRBV18 and TRBJ2-7, with 8 bases fitting TRBD2. The V gene end was trimmed by 3 bases and the J gene end by 7 bases; junction bases not matched to a gene: 5. This CDR3 spans 13 amino acids. The germline CDR1 and CDR2 sequences are KGHSH and LQKENI. CDR3 coding DNA: TGTGCCAGCTCACCGCGGGGGGCTGGAGAGCAGTACTTC. This codes for CASSPRGAGEQYF.

This clone was detected once. The V call is TRBV9, the J call TRBJ2-1, with D possibly TRBD2 on 5 matching bases. Germline CDR1 and CDR2: SGDLS and YYNGEE. This CDR3 spans 15 amino acids. V was clipped by 0 bases and J by 4 bases, with 11 bases between them. The CDR3, as DNA: TGTGCCAGCAGCGTAGAAGCGGAGCGATACAATGAGCAGTTCTTC. It translates to CASSVEAERYNEQFF. The variable domain in full, with the rest retrieved from reference TRBV9 and TRBJ2-1, is DSGVTQTPKHLITATGQRVTLRCSPRSGDLSVYWYQQSLDQGLQFLIQYYNGEERAKGNILERFSAQQFPDLHSELNLSSLELGDSALYFCASSVEAERYNEQFFGPGTRLTVL.

The sample holds one count of this clone. This chain uses TRBV9 with TRBJ2-7; TRBD1 matches at 12 bases. This CDR3 has 15 residues. V dropped 0 bases and J dropped 5; count of bases not matched to a gene: 3. Germline V lookup: CDR1 SGDLS, CDR2 YYNGEE. CDR3 coding DNA: TGTGCCAGCAGCGTAGGGGGACAGGGGGCCAACGAGCAGTACTTC. Translating it yields CASSVGGQGANEQYF.

The chain employs TRBV28 and TRBJ1-1; TRBD1 aligns across 8 bases. The CDR3 is 15 residues long. The germline CDR1 and CDR2 sequences are MDHEN and SYDVKM. Trimming took 7 bases from V and 2 from J; bases not matched to a gene: 9. In DNA form, the CDR3 reads TGTGCCAGCATTTTCACAGGGGGAGATAACACTGAAGCTTTCTTT. Translating gives CASIFTGGDNTEAFF.

This sequence joins TRBV6-5 and TRBJ1-2, with D tentatively TRBD1 (5 bases). In germline, CDR1 is MNHEY, CDR2 SVGAGI. This CDR3 is built from 16 residues. With 0 bases removed from V and 4 bases from J, the gap between germline ends came to 15 bases. The CDR3 nucleotides are TGTGCCAGCAGTTACTCTGGGGGGGGACCAAGCTATGGCTACACCTTC. It codes for CASSYSGGGPSYGYTF.

The rearrangement joins TRBV7-3 to TRBJ2-1, with TRBD1 matching 11 bases. The CDR3 has 15 residues. Germline V gene data show CDR1 as SGHTA and CDR2 as FQGTGA. J gave up 7 bases and V 4 bases, and 6 bases lay outside the gene matches. CDR3 region: CASSSRTGGRNEQFF. For the CDR3, the DNA is TGTGCCAGCAGCTCACGGACAGGGGGCCGGAATGAGCAGTTCTTC.

The CDR3 sequence: CASSWTQETQYF. CDR3 DNA: TGTGCCAGCAGCTGGACCCAAGAGACCCAGTACTTC. The V and J genes are TRBV11-2 and TRBJ2-5; no clear D. Germline V lookup: CDR1 SGHAT, CDR2 FQNNGV. Trimming took off 4 bases at V and 1 base at J, with 4 bases between the two ends. The CDR3 is 12 amino acids.

As for this clone: The sample has other DNA sequences that encode this CDR3 too. The V and J genes are TRBV9 and TRBJ2-3; D unclear. The CDR3 spans 13 residues. With 4 bases removed from V and 5 bases from J, the gap between germline ends came to 11 bases. Germline V gene lookup returns CDR1 SGDLS and CDR2 YYNGEE. CDR3 sequence: CASSPRPGDTQYF. The CDR3 bases are TGTGCCAGCAGCCCCCGTCCCGGAGATACGCAGTATTTT.

The V gene is TRBV5-1, the J gene TRBJ1-5; weak D call: TRBD1 (5 bases). Germline CDR1 SGHRS, CDR2 YFSETQ. Trimming removed 4 bases at V and 3 bases at J, with 17 bases between. This CDR3 is 16 amino acids long. The CDR3: CASSPEGSGPNQPQHF. CDR3 coding DNA: TGCGCCAGCAGCCCAGAAGGGTCAGGGCCCAATCAGCCCCAGCATTTT.

This chain links TRBV5-4 with TRBJ2-1; the match to TRBD2 covers 8 bases. Trimming removed 2 bases from V and 0 bases from J; junction bases left unmatched: 13. The CDR3 is 19 residues long. The germline gives CDR1 SGHNT, CDR2 YYREEE (reference sequence). This CDR3 reads CASSFFRLAGPRSYNEQFF. Here the CDR3 DNA reads TGTGCCAGCAGCTTCTTCCGTCTAGCGGGTCCCCGCTCCTACAATGAGCAGTTCTTC.